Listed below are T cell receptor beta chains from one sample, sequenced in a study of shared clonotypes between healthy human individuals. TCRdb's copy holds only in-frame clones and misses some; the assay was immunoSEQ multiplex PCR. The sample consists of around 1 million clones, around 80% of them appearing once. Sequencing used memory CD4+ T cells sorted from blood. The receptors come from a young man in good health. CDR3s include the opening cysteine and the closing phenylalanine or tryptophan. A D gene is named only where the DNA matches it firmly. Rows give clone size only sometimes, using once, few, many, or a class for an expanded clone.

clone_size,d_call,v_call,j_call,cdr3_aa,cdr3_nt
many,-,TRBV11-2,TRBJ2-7,CASRHWKEGLERVYEQYF,TGTGCCAGCAGACACTGGAAGGAGGGCCTCGAAAGGGTCTACGAGCAGTACTTC
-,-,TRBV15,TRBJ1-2,CATSRDTGKGYGYTF,TGTGCCACCAGCAGAGACACAGGGAAAGGCTATGGCTACACCTTC
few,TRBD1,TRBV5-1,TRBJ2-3,CASSPGQGGTDTQYF,TGCGCCAGCAGCCCGGGACAGGGAGGCACAGATACGCAGTATTTT
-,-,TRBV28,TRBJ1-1,CASTDAQEAFF,TGTGCCAGCACCGATGCTCAGGAAGCTTTCTTT
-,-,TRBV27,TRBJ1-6,CATGLYNSPLHF,TGTGCCACCGGACTGTATAATTCACCCCTCCACTTT
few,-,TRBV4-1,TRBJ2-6,CASSQDQQTSGANVLTF,TGCGCCAGCAGCCAAGATCAGCAAACCTCTGGGGCCAACGTCCTGACTTTC
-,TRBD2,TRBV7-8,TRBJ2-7,CASSDGAGGPYEQYF,TGTGCCAGCAGTGACGGGGCGGGAGGCCCCTACGAGCAGTACTTC
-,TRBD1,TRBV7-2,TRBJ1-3,CASSLRTGTGPLAGNTIYF,TGTGCCAGCAGCCTTAGGACCGGGACAGGCCCTTTGGCGGGAAACACCATATATTTT
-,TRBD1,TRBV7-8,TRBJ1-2,CASSLRVPGQGRTF,TGTGCCAGCAGCTTACGAGTCCCGGGACAGGGAAGGACCTTC
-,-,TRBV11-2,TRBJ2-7,CASSPRSGSGSEQYF,TGTGCCAGCAGCCCACGGTCAGGGTCTGGGTCCGAGCAGTACTTC
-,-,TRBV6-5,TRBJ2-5,CASSYRGHEAETQYF,TGTGCCAGCAGTTACCGGGGCCACGAAGCAGAGACCCAGTACTTC
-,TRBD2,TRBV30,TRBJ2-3,CAWRWEGTTDTQYF,TGTGCCTGGAGATGGGAGGGGACCACAGATACGCAGTATTTT
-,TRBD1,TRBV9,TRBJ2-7,CASSPSTGAYDEQYF,TGTGCCAGCAGCCCTTCGACAGGGGCTTACGACGAGCAGTACTTC
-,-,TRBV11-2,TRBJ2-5,CASTFQGGPFQETQYF,TGTGCCAGCACCTTTCAGGGGGGACCTTTCCAAGAGACCCAGTACTTC
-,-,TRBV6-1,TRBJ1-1,CASIALGGSTEAFF,TGTGCCAGCATAGCCCTAGGCGGGTCCACTGAAGCTTTCTTT
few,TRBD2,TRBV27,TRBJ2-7,CASSLTSGSPYEQYF,TGTGCCAGCAGTCTAACTAGCGGGTCCCCCTACGAGCAGTACTTC
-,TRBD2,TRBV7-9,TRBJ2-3,CASSLGLAGGYTDTQYF,TGTGCCAGCAGCTTAGGGTTAGCGGGGGGGTACACAGATACGCAGTATTTT
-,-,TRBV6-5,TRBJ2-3,CASARKGDTQYF,TGTGCCAGTGCCCGTAAGGGGGATACGCAGTATTTT
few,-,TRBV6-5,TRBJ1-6,CASSYKDNSPLHF,TGTGCCAGCAGTTATAAGGATAATTCACCCCTCCACTTT
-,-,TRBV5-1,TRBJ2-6,CASNLGALAGANVLTF,TGCGCCAGCAACCTGGGGGCGCTGGCTGGGGCCAACGTCCTGACTTTC
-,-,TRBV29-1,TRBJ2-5,CSGQDPLRTQYF,TGCAGCGGCCAGGACCCGCTTCGGACCCAGTACTTC
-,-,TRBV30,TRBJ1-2,CAWTGRNYGYTF,TGTGCCTGGACGGGGAGAAACTATGGCTACACCTTC
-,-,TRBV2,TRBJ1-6,CASSGMRGASSPLHF,TGTGCCAGCAGTGGCATGAGGGGCGCGTCTTCACCCCTCCACTTT
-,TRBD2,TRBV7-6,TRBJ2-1,CASSLGAGGSGNEQFF,TGTGCCAGCAGCTTAGGAGCGGGAGGCTCCGGAAATGAGCAGTTCTTC
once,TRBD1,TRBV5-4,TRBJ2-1,CASSLVDRGRLEQFF,TGTGCCAGCAGCTTGGTTGACAGGGGGCGGCTGGAGCAGTTCTTC
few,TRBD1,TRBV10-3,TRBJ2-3,CAISESRGRSTDTQYF,TGTGCCATCAGTGAGTCGAGGGGGCGGAGCACAGATACGCAGTATTTT
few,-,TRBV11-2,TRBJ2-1,CASSLGGSYNEQFF,TGTGCCAGCAGCTTGGGGGGCTCCTACAATGAGCAGTTCTTC
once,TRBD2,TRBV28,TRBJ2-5,CASRTAGTSGGETQYF,TGTGCCAGCCGCACTGCCGGGACTAGCGGGGGGGAGACCCAGTACTTC
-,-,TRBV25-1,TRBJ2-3,CASSEVGGRDTQYF,TGTGCCAGCAGTGAAGTGGGAGGCCGTGATACGCAGTATTTT
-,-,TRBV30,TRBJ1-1,CAWRRGYTEAFF,TGTGCCTGGAGGAGGGGTTACACTGAAGCTTTCTTT
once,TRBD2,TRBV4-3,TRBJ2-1,CASSHSPGTSVNEQFF,TGCGCCAGCAGCCACTCCCCCGGGACTAGCGTGAATGAGCAGTTCTTC
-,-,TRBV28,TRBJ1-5,CASSSPPVNQPQHF,TGTGCCAGCAGCTCCCCACCGGTCAATCAGCCCCAGCATTTT
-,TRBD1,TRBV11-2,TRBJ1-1,CASSTSGTGRAFF,TGTGCCAGCAGTACATCTGGGACAGGGCGAGCTTTCTTT
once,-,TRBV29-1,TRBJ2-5,CSVAGAEETQYF,TGCAGCGTTGCTGGGGCTGAAGAGACCCAGTACTTC
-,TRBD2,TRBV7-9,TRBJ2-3,CASSSSGGRLLSTDTQYF,TGTGCCAGCAGCTCTTCGGGAGGAAGGCTCCTTAGCACAGATACGCAGTATTTT
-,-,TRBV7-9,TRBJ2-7,CASSLGLQVGYEQYF,TGTGCCAGCAGCTTAGGCTTACAGGTCGGCTACGAGCAGTACTTC
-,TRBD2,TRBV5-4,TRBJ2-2,CASSPTTSPSTGELFF,TGTGCCAGCAGCCCGACGACTAGCCCGAGCACCGGGGAGCTGTTTTTT
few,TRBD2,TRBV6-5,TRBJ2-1,CASKIAGGTYNEQFF,TGTGCCAGCAAAATAGCGGGGGGGACCTACAATGAGCAGTTCTTC
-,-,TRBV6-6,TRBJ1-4,CASIPQGRGEKLFF,TGTGCCAGCATTCCACAGGGTCGGGGTGAAAAACTGTTTTTT
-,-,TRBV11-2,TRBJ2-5,CASSPRGTQYF,TGTGCCAGCAGCCCCCGAGGGACCCAGTACTTC
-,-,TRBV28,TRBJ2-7,CASSDPLGHSEQYF,TGTGCCAGCAGCGACCCGTTGGGACATTCTGAGCAGTACTTC
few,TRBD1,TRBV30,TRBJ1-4,CAWSPDRAEKLFF,TGTGCCTGGAGTCCCGACAGGGCTGAAAAACTGTTTTTT
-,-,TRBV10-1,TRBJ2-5,CASSAIIGETQYF,TGCGCCAGCAGCGCCATAATTGGGGAGACCCAGTACTTC
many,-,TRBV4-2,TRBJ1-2,CASSQEVTANYGYTF,TGTGCCAGCAGCCAAGAGGTAACGGCTAACTATGGCTACACCTTC
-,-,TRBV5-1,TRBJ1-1,CASSLEAGITEAFF,TGCGCCAGCAGCTTGGAGGCAGGGATCACTGAAGCTTTCTTT
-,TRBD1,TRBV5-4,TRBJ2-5,CASSDTGTGWGETQYF,TGTGCCAGCAGCGACACCGGGACAGGGTGGGGAGAGACCCAGTACTTC
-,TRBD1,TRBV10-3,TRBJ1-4,CATWTGGVEKLFF,TGTGCCACCTGGACAGGGGGAGTGGAAAAACTGTTTTTT
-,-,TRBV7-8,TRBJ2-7,CASSPGAGSLEQYF,TGTGCCAGCAGCCCCGGGGCAGGTTCGCTCGAGCAGTACTTC
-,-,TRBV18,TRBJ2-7,CASSPRTGSYEQYF,TGTGCCAGCTCACCAAGGACTGGGTCCTACGAGCAGTACTTC
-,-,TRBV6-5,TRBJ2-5,CASSVGQETQYF,TGTGCCAGCTCAGTGGGCCAAGAGACCCAGTACTTC
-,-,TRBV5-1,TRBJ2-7,CASRDGGVSSHEQYF,TGCGCCAGCAGGGACGGAGGGGTGAGCTCCCACGAGCAGTACTTC
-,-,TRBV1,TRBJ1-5,CTSSPRQGNQPQHF,TGCACCAGCAGCCCTCGCCAGGGCAATCAGCCCCAGCATTTT
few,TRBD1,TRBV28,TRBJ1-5,CASTGTGGVRQPQHF,TGTGCCAGCACCGGGACAGGGGGCGTACGACAGCCCCAGCATTTT
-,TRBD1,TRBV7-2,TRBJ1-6,CASSLQWDRTSPLHF,TGTGCCAGCAGCCTGCAATGGGACAGAACCTCACCCCTCCACTTT
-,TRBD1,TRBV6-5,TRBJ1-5,CASSKGTGYNQPQHF,TGTGCCAGCAGTAAGGGGACAGGTTATAATCAGCCCCAGCATTTT
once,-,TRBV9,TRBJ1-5,CASSGDGHSNQPQHF,TGTGCCAGCAGCGGTGATGGACACTCAAATCAGCCCCAGCATTTT
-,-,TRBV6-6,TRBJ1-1,CASSYSGEGNTEAFF,TGTGCCAGCAGTTACTCGGGCGAGGGGAACACTGAAGCTTTCTTT
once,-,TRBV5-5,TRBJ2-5,CASSLASWREETQYF,TGTGCCAGCAGCTTGGCCTCGTGGAGGGAAGAGACCCAGTACTTC
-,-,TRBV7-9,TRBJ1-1,CASSQMNTEAFF,TGTGCCAGCAGTCAAATGAACACTGAAGCTTTCTTT